These 10 T cell receptor beta chains were all obtained from the same sample, sequenced in a study of regulatory T cells in long-lasting Graves disease. Through Arm-PCR of CDR3 regions and iRepertoire HTBI primers, TCR beta libraries were built. TCRdb re-called the multiplex PCR reads with MiXCR, one entry per CDR3 protein. The sample lists 400,000 to 550,000 distinct CDR3 sequences, about 15% occurring once. Indicated time point: newly diagnosed GD, antithyroid drugs for less than 3 months. Generation of the TCR library employed RNA extracted from PBMCs. These data are also associated with another study on T cells in Graves' hyperthyroidism and ophthalmopathy.

Source: peripheral blood mononuclear cells (PBMCs), taken at new diagnosis, from a patient treated with antithyroid drugs. The receptors originated from a woman younger than 45 with Graves disease.

There are many counts of this clonotype. The genes are TRBV18 and TRBJ2-2, with D possibly TRBD1 on 5 matching bases. V lost 6 bases and J lost 0, with 17 bases in between. CDR3 size: 17 residues. Germline V lookup: CDR1 KGHSH, CDR2 LQKENI. The CDR3 nucleotides are TGTGCCAGCTCTAAGATGACAGAGCCCTCGAACACCGGGGAGCTGTTTTTT. Residues: CASSKMTEPSNTGELFF.

This chain links TRBV24-1 with TRBJ2-4; D is perhaps TRBD2 (5 bases). V lost 4 bases to trimming and J lost 3 bases, with 18 bases between them. Per the germline V gene, CDR1 is KGHDR and CDR2 is SFDVKD. The CDR3 has 17 residues. The CDR3 DNA follows: TGTGCCACCAGTGACCCCGTGAGGTCGGGAAACAAAAACATTCAGTACTTC. Translating gives CATSDPVRSGNKNIQYF.

This clonotype was seen a few times. The chain carries TRBV19 and TRBJ1-2; perhaps TRBD1 as D (5 bases). From germline, CDR1 is LNHDA and CDR2 SQIVND (reference sequence). V shed 5 bases and J shed 5 bases, with 12 bases lying between them. CDR3 length: 13 amino acids. The CDR3 region has the DNA TGTGCCAGTAGTGCGGCACAGGTTTATGGCTACACCTTC. Residues: CASSAAQVYGYTF.

The V and J genes are TRBV7-8 and TRBJ2-2, with 7 bases matching TRBD1. CDR3 size: 16 residues. Germline trimming cut 0 bases from V and 7 bases from J; bases unmatched to any gene: 8. The germline gives CDR1 SGHVS, CDR2 FQNEAQ. The CDR3 region is CASSLANRGDGGELFF. CDR3 nucleotides: TGTGCCAGCAGCTTAGCCAACAGGGGCGACGGCGGGGAGCTGTTTTTT.

This clonotype showed up just a few times. The DNA of the CDR3 is TGTGCCAGCAGTTTGTCCGGGGTTCAGGCAACTAATGAAAAACTGTTTTTT. This sequence encodes CASSLSGVQATNEKLFF. This chain connects TRBV12-3 or TRBV12-4 to TRBJ1-4; D remains unclear. The CDR3 loop spans 17 amino acids. V was cut by 3 bases and J by 0 bases, with 14 bases left in between.

There are a few counts of this clonotype. The V gene is TRBV5-4, the J gene TRBJ2-1; TRBD1 matches 9 bases. Germline CDR1 is SGHNT and CDR2 is YYREEE (reference sequence). The CDR3 extends over 15 amino acids. Trimming removed 4 bases from V and 7 bases from J; junction bases left unmatched: 9. CDR3 sequence: CASSPEATGGNEQFF. CDR3 coding DNA: TGTGCCAGCAGCCCAGAGGCGACAGGGGGGAATGAGCAGTTCTTC.

The chain recombines TRBV25-1 with TRBJ1-5; tentatively, D is TRBD1 (5 bases). This CDR3 is built from 15 residues. Germline V gene sequence: CDR1 MGHDK, CDR2 SYGVNS. V gave up 8 bases and J gave up 0 bases, with 14 bases separating them. The CDR3 region is CASGGWENSNQPQHF. The CDR3 DNA sequence: TGTGCCAGCGGGGGTTGGGAAAATAGCAATCAGCCCCAGCATTTT.

This chain links TRBV9 with TRBJ2-3; 7 bases align to TRBD1. This CDR3 has 15 residues. The junction had 7 bases not matched to a gene; V was cut back by 4 bases and J by 2 bases. Germline V gene data show CDR1 as SGDLS and CDR2 as YYNGEE. In DNA, the CDR3 is TGTGCCAGCAGCCCCAGGGGGACAGACACAGATACGCAGTATTTT. Protein product: CASSPRGTDTDTQYF. The full variable domain, in which reference TRBV9 and TRBJ2-3 provide the parts outside the CDR3, is DSGVTQTPKHLITATGQRVTLRCSPRSGDLSVYWYQQSLDQGLQFLIQYYNGEERAKGNILERFSAQQFPDLHSELNLSSLELGDSALYFCASSPRGTDTDTQYFGPGTRLTVL.

This clonotype was detected only once. The rearrangement joins TRBV14 to TRBJ2-1; D not resolved. Per the germline V gene, CDR1 is SGHDN and CDR2 is FVKESK. This CDR3 is 13 amino acids long. V lost 2 bases to trimming and J lost 7 bases, with 9 bases between them. CDR3 DNA: TGTGCCAGCAGCCAAATCGAGAAAAATGAGCAGTTCTTC. Protein sequence: CASSQIEKNEQFF.

This clonotype has just a few counts. The CDR3: CASRRSGGWGTEAFF. The CDR3 bases are TGTGCCAGCAGAAGAAGTGGGGGCTGGGGCACTGAAGCTTTCTTT. The chain combines TRBV28 with TRBJ1-1; maybe TRBD1 (6 bases). The CDR3 runs to 15 residues. The germline V gene encodes CDR1 MDHEN and CDR2 SYDVKM. V was shortened by 6 bases and J by 4 bases, with 18 bases between the two germline ends.